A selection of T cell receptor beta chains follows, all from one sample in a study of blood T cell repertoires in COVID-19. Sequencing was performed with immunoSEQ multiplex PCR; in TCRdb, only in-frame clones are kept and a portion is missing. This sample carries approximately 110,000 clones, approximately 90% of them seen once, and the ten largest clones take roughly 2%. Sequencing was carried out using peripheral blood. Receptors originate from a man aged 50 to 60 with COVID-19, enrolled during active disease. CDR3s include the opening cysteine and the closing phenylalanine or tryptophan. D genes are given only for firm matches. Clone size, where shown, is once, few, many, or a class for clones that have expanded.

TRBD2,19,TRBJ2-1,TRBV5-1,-,CASSPGLRALFSGDNEQFF,TGCGCCAGCAGCCCGGGTCTCCGCGCGCTTTTTAGCGGGGACAATGAGCAGTTCTTC
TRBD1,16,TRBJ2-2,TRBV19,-,CASSPRDRGSVGELFF,TGTGCCAGTAGTCCCCGGGACAGGGGGTCGGTCGGGGAGCTGTTTTTT
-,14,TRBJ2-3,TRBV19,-,CARILRADTDTQYF,TGTGCCAGAATACTTCGAGCTGACACAGATACGCAGTATTTT
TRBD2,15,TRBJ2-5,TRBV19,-,CASSGLAGGLETQYF,TGTGCCAGCTCTGGACTAGCGGGAGGTCTAGAGACCCAGTACTTC
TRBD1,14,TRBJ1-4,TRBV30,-,CAWSGRTGNEKLFF,TGTGCCTGGAGTGGGAGGACAGGAAATGAAAAACTGTTTTTT
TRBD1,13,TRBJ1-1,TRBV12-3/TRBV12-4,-,CASMGQMNTEAFF,TGTGCCAGCATGGGACAGATGAACACTGAAGCTTTCTTT
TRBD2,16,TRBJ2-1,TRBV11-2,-,CASSQNLADPYNEQFF,TGTGCCAGCAGCCAAAATCTAGCGGACCCATACAATGAGCAGTTCTTC
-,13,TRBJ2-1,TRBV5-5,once,CASSLAMYNEQFF,TGTGCCAGCAGCTTGGCTATGTACAATGAGCAGTTCTTC
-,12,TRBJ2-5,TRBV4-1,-,CASSPPQETQYF,TGCGCCAGCAGCCCTCCCCAAGAGACCCAGTACTTC
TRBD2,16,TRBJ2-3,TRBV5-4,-,CASSLGLAGVGNTQYF,TGTGCCAGCAGCCTGGGACTAGCGGGAGTGGGGAATACGCAGTATTTT
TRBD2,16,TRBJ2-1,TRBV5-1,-,CASRPSGLALRGEQFF,TGCGCCAGCAGGCCTTCGGGACTAGCGTTGAGAGGTGAGCAGTTCTTC
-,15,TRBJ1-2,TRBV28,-,CASSLPGLGGYGYTF,TGTGCCAGCAGTTTACCGGGCCTAGGGGGCTATGGCTACACCTTC
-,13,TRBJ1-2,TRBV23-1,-,CASSRGWIYGYTF,TGCGCCAGCAGTCGGGGCTGGATCTATGGCTACACCTTC
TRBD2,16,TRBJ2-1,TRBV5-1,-,CASSWDSSGRADEQFF,TGCGCCAGCAGCTGGGATTCTAGCGGGAGGGCTGATGAGCAGTTCTTC
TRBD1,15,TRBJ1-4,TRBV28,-,CASSQGAVANEKLFF,TGTGCCAGCAGTCAGGGGGCGGTGGCTAATGAAAAACTGTTTTTT
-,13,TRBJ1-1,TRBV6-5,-,CATQSTVNTEAFF,TGTGCCACCCAGTCCACAGTGAACACTGAAGCTTTCTTT
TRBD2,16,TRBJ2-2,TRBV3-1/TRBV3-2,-,CASSRAGGPLTGELFF,TGTGCCAGCAGCCGAGCGGGAGGGCCTCTCACCGGGGAGCTGTTTTTT
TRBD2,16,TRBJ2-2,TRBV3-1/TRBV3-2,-,CASSQATSPNTGELFF,TGTGCCAGCAGCCAAGCGACTAGCCCGAACACCGGGGAGCTGTTTTTT
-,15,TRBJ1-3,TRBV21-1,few,CASSLSCRGAHTIYF,TGTGCCAGCAGCTTGAGTTGCAGGGGCGCCCACACCATATATTTT
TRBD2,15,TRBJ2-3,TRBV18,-,CASSPGGDITDTQYF,TGTGCCAGCTCGCCCGGGGGGGACATCACAGATACGCAGTATTTT
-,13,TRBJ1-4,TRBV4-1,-,CASSQGGREKLFF,TGCGCCAGCAGCCAAGGGGGGCGAGAAAAACTGTTTTTT
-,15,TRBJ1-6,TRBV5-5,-,CASSLGWEWNSPLHF,TGTGCCAGCAGCTTAGGGTGGGAGTGGAATTCACCCCTCCACTTT
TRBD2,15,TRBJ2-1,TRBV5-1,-,CASSEGLAGANEQFF,TGCGCCAGCAGCGAGGGACTAGCGGGAGCCAATGAGCAGTTCTTC
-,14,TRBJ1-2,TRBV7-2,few,CASSTTNRIYGYTF,TGTGCCAGCAGCACCACTAACAGGATCTATGGCTACACCTTC
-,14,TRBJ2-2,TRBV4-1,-,CASSAETNTGELFF,TGCGCCAGCAGCGCCGAGACGAACACCGGGGAGCTGTTTTTT
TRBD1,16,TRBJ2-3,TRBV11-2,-,CASSLTYRGSTDTQYF,TGTGCCAGCAGCTTAACCTACAGGGGGAGCACAGATACGCAGTATTTT
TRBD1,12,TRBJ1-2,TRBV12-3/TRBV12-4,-,CASSPGQAGYTF,TGTGCCAGCAGTCCGGGACAGGCCGGCTACACCTTC
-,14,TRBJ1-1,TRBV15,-,CATSRVGGPAEAFF,TGTGCCACCAGCAGAGTTGGGGGCCCTGCTGAAGCTTTCTTT
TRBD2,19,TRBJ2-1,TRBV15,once,CATSRDIHLAGGPYNEQFF,TGTGCCACCAGCAGAGATATCCATCTAGCGGGAGGACCCTACAATGAGCAGTTCTTC
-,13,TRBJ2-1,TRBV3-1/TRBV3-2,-,CASSYAENNEQFF,TGTGCCAGCAGCTACGCGGAAAACAATGAGCAGTTCTTC
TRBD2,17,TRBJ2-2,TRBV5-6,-,CASSLGPAGGDTGELFF,TGTGCCAGCAGCTTGGGGCCAGCGGGAGGAGACACCGGGGAGCTGTTTTTT
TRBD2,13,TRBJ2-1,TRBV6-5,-,CASRASGNNEQFF,TGTGCCAGCAGGGCTAGCGGGAATAATGAGCAGTTCTTC
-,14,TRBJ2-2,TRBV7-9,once,CASSSSPNTGELFF,TGTGCCAGCAGCTCGTCTCCGAACACCGGGGAGCTGTTTTTT
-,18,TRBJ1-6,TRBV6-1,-,CASSEGGRGSSYNSPLHF,TGTGCCAGCAGTGAAGGGGGAAGGGGGAGCTCCTATAATTCACCCCTCCACTTT
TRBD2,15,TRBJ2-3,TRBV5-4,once,CASSYGLAGADTQYF,TGTGCCAGCAGCTATGGACTAGCGGGGGCAGATACGCAGTATTTT
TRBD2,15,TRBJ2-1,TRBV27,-,CASRTGAGGRNEQFF,TGTGCCAGCAGGACCGGAGCGGGAGGGAGGAATGAGCAGTTCTTC
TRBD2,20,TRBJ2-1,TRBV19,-,CASSTGVAGGALSSYNEQFF,TGTGCCAGTAGTACCGGAGTAGCGGGCGGCGCTTTAAGCTCCTACAATGAGCAGTTCTTC
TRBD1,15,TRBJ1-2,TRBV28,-,CASSLPGQVNYGYTF,TGTGCCAGCAGTTTACCCGGACAGGTCAACTATGGCTACACCTTC
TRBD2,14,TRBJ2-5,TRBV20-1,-,CSASDGGGLETQYF,TGCAGTGCTAGTGATGGGGGAGGGCTGGAGACCCAGTACTTC
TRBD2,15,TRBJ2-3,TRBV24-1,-,CATSDLASGEDTQYF,TGTGCCACCAGTGATTTGGCTAGCGGTGAAGATACGCAGTATTTT
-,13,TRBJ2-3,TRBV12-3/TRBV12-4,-,CASGGAGTDTQYF,TGTGCCAGCGGGGGGGCCGGCACAGATACGCAGTATTTT
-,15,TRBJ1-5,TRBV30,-,CAWSGDTGSNQPQHF,TGTGCCTGGAGTGGTGACACAGGTAGCAATCAGCCCCAGCATTTT
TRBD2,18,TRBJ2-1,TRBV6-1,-,CASSEPGLAGGGWGEQFF,TGTGCCAGCAGTGAGCCGGGACTAGCGGGAGGAGGATGGGGTGAGCAGTTCTTC
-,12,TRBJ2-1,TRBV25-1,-,CASSVGTNEQFF,TGTGCCAGCAGTGTCGGGACAAATGAGCAGTTCTTC
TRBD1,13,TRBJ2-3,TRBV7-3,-,CASSFGTADTQYF,TGTGCCAGCAGCTTCGGGACAGCTGATACGCAGTATTTT
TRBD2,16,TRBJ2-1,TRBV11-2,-,CASSLGGTSGSNEQFF,TGTGCCAGCAGCTTGGGCGGGACTAGCGGGAGCAATGAGCAGTTCTTC
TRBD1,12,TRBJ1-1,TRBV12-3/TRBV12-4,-,CASSLGTGIAFF,TGTGCCAGCAGTTTAGGGACAGGGATTGCTTTCTTT
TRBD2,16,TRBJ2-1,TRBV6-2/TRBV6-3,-,CASSLLLAGANNEQFF,TGTGCCAGCAGCCTACTACTAGCGGGAGCAAACAATGAGCAGTTCTTC
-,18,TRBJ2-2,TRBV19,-,CASSTRGLDSLNTGELFF,TGTGCCAGTAGTACCAGGGGTCTCGACAGCCTTAACACCGGGGAGCTGTTTTTT
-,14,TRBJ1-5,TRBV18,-,CASSPKGANQPQHF,TGTGCCAGCTCACCAAAAGGAGCAAATCAGCCCCAGCATTTT
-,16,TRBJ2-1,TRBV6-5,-,CASSYSTGSGYNEQFF,TGTGCCAGCAGTTACTCGACCGGGAGTGGATACAATGAGCAGTTCTTC
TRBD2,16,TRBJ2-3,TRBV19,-,CASSQRTSGSTDTQYF,TGTGCCAGTAGTCAACGGACTAGCGGAAGCACAGATACGCAGTATTTT
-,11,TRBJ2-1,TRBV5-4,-,CASSSYNEQFF,TGTGCCAGCAGCTCTTACAATGAGCAGTTCTTC